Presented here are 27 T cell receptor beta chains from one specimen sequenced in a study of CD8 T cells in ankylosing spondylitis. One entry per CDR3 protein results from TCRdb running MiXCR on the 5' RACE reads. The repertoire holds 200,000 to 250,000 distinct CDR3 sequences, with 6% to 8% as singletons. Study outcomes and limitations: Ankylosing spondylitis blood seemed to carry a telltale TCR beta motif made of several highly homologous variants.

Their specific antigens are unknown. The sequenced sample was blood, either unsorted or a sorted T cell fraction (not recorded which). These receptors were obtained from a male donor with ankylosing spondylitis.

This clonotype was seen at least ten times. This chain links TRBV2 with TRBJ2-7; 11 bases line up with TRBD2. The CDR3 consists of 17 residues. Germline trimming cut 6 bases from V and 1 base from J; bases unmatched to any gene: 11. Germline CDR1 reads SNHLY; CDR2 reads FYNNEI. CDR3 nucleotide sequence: TGTGCCAGCAGCGCCTTGGGACTAGCGGATAATTCCTACGAGCAGTACTTC. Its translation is CASSALGLADNSYEQYF.

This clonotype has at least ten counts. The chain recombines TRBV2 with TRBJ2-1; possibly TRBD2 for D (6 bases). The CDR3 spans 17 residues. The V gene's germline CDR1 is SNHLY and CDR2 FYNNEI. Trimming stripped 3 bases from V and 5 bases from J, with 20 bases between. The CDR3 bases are TGTGCCAGCAGTGACTCCCCTCGAGGCCGGAGGGACAATGAGCAGTTCTTC. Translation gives CASSDSPRGRRDNEQFF.

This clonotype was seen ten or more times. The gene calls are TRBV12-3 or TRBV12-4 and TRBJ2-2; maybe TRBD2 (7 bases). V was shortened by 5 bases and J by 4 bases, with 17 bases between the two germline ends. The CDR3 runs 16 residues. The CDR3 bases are TGTGCCAGCAGTCTGGATCGGGGGGCGTTCACCGGGGAGCTGTTTTTT. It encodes CASSLDRGAFTGELFF.

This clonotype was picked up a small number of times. DNA of the CDR3: TGTGCCAGCAGTTTCGGAGGGGCCGTGAATGAGCAGTTCTTC. It specifies CASSFGGAVNEQFF. The V and J genes are TRBV27 and TRBJ2-1; possibly TRBD2 for D (6 bases). This CDR3 has 14 amino acids. Germline V lookup: CDR1 MNHEY, CDR2 SMNVEV (reference sequence). V shed 3 bases and J shed 7 bases, with 13 bases lying between them.

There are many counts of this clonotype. The DNA of the CDR3 is TGTGCCAGCAGCCAGCCCGAAAGCGGGGTTTACAATGAGCAGTTCTTC. It is translated as CASSQPESGVYNEQFF. The J gene is TRBJ2-1, the V gene TRBV28, with 7 bases lining up with TRBD2. The length of the CDR3 is 16 residues. Germline trimming cut 6 bases from V and 4 bases from J; bases unmatched to any gene: 12. CDR1 is MDHEN and CDR2 is SYDVKM in the germline V gene.

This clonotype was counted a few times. The CDR3 coding sequence is TGTGCCAGCAGCCTATTACTTCCGGGCACTGAAGCTTTCTTT. The encoded protein is CASSLLLPGTEAFF. The rearrangement links TRBV7-9 to TRBJ1-1; no reliable D call. V dropped 5 bases and J dropped 4 bases, with 14 bases sitting between them. The CDR3 is 14 residues long. CDR1 is SEHNR and CDR2 is FQNEAQ in the germline V gene (reference sequence).

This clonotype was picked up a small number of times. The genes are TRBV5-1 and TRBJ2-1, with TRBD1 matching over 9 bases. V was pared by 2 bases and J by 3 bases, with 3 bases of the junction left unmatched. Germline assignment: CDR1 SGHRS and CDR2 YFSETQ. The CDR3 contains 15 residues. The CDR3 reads CASSLDRGVYNEQFF. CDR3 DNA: TGCGCCAGCAGCTTAGACAGGGGGGTCTACAATGAGCAGTTCTTC.

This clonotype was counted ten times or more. The CDR3 DNA reads TGCAGTGTCCCCCTGGGGGGGTACAATGAGCAGTTCTTC. Amino acids: CSVPLGGYNEQFF. V usage is TRBV20-1 and J usage is TRBJ2-1; 7 bases align to TRBD2. The ends lost 7 bases at V and 4 bases at J; junction bases unmatched: 7. CDR3 length: 13 amino acids. CDR1 is DFQATT and CDR2 is SNEGSKA in the germline V gene (reference sequence).

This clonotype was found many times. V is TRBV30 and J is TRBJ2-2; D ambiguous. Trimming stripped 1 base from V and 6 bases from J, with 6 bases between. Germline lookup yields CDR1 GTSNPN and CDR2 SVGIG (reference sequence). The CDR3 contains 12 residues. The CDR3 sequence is CAWSAFAGELFF. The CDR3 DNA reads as TGTGCCTGGAGTGCCTTCGCCGGGGAGCTGTTTTTT.

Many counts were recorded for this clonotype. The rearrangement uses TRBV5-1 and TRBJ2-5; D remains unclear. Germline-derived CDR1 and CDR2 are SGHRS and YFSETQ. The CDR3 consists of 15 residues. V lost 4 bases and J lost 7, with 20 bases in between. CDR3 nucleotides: TGCGCCAGCAGCCCGCTAGACGGTTATCCGGGGACCCAGTACTTC. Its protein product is CASSPLDGYPGTQYF.

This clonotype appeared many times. The CDR3, as DNA: TGTGCCAGCAGCTCTAGGCCGGGACAACCGGACAATGAGCAGTTCTTC. It is translated as CASSSRPGQPDNEQFF. This rearrangement joins TRBV11-2 to TRBJ2-1, with TRBD1 as a possible D gene (6 bases). Germline assignment: CDR1 SGHAT and CDR2 FQNNGV. V was shortened by 4 bases and J by 5 bases, with 18 bases between the two germline ends. CDR3 length: 16 amino acids.

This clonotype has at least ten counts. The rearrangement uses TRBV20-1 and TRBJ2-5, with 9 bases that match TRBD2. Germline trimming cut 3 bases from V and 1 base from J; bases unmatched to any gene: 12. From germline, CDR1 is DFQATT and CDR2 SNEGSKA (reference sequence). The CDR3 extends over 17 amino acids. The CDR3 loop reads CSASCLGTSLSQETQYF. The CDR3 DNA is TGCAGTGCTAGTTGTCTCGGGACTAGCCTTAGCCAAGAGACCCAGTACTTC.

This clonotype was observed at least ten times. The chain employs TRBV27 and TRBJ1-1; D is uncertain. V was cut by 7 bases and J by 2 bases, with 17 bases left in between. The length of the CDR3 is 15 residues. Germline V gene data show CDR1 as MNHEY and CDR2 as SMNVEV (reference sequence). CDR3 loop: CASNHRRSRNTEAFF. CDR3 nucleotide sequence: TGTGCCAGCAATCACCGGCGGAGTCGTAACACTGAAGCTTTCTTT.

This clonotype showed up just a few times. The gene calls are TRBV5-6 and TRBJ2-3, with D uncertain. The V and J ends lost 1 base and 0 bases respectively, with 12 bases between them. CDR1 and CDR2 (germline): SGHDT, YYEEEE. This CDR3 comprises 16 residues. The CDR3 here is CASSLKVRMSTDTQYF. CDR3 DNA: TGTGCCAGCAGCTTGAAAGTCAGGATGAGCACAGATACGCAGTATTTT.

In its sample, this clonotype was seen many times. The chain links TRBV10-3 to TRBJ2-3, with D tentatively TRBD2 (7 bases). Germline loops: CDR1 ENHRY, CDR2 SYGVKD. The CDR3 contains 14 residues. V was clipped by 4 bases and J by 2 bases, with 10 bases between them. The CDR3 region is CAISGGGATDTQYF. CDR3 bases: TGTGCCATCAGTGGGGGGGGGGCCACAGATACGCAGTATTTT.

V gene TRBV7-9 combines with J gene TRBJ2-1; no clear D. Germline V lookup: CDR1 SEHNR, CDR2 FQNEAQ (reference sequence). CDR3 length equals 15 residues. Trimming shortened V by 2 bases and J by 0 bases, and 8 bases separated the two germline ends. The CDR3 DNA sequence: TGTGCCAGCAGCTTACCAGTGAGCTCCTACAATGAGCAGTTCTTC. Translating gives CASSLPVSSYNEQFF.

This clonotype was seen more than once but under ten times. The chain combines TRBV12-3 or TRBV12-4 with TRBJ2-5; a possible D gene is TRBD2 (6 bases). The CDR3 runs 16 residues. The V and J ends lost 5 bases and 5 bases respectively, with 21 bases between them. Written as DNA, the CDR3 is TGTGCCAGCAGTACCCGAAGTGCGGGGAGGAGGGAGACCCAGTACTTC. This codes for CASSTRSAGRRETQYF.

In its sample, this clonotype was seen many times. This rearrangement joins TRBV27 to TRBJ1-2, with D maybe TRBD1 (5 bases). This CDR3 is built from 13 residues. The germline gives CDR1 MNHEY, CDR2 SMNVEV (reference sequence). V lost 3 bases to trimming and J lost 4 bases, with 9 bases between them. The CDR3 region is CASSLDMSYGYTF. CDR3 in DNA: TGTGCCAGCAGTTTGGACATGAGCTATGGCTACACCTTC.

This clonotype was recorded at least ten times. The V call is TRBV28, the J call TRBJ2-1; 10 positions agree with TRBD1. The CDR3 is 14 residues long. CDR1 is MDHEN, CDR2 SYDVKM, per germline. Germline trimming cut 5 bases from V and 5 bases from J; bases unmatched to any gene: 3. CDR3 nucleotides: TGTGCCAGCAGTGGACAGGGGGGGGACAATGAGCAGTTCTTC. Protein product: CASSGQGGDNEQFF.

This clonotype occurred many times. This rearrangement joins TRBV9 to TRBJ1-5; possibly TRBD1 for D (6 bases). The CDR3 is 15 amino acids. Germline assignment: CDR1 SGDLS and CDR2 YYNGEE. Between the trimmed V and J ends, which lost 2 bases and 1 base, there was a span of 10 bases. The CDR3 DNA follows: TGTGCCAGCAGCGTGGCAGGGGCAAGCAATCAGCCCCAGCATTTT. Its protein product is CASSVAGASNQPQHF.

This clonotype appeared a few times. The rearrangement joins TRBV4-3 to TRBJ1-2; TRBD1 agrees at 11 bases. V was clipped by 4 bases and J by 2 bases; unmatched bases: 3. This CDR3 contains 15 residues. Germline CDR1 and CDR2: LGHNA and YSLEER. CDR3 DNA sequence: TGCGCCAGCAGCCTGTGGGACAGGGGGAACTATGGCTACACCTTC. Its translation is CASSLWDRGNYGYTF.

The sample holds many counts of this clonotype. The CDR3 DNA reads as TGCAGTGCTAGAGATGAGACTTACGAGCAGTACTTC. Translating gives CSARDETYEQYF. V and J are TRBV20-1 and TRBJ2-7; D call uncertain. Looked up from germline, CDR1 is DFQATT and CDR2 is SNEGSKA (reference sequence). The CDR3 sequence is 12 residues long. Trimming pared 0 bases from V and 4 bases from J, leaving 7 bases between.

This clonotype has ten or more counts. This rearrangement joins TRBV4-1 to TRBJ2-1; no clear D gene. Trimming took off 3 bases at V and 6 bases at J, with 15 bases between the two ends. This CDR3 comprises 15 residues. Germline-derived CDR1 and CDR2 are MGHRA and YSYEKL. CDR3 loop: CASSHRSGTGNEQFF. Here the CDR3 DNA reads TGCGCCAGCAGCCACCGAAGTGGCACCGGCAATGAGCAGTTCTTC.

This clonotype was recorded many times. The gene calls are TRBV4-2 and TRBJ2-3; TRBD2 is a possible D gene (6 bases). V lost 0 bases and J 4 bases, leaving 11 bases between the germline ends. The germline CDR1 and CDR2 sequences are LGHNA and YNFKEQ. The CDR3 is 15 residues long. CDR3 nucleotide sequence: TGTGCCAGCAGCCAAGACTGGCGGGATTCAGATACGCAGTATTTT. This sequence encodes CASSQDWRDSDTQYF.

The CDR3, as DNA: TGTGCCAGCAGTTTTCGGCCAGGGCGGAATAATTCACCCCTCCACTTT. Translation: CASSFRPGRNNSPLHF. This chain connects TRBV12-3 or TRBV12-4 to TRBJ1-6; D is perhaps TRBD1 (5 bases). The CDR3 loop spans 16 amino acids. V lost 3 bases to trimming and J lost 5 bases, with 14 bases between them.

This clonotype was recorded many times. This chain's CDR3 is CSVGDRVNTEAFF. DNA of the CDR3: TGCAGCGTTGGGGACAGGGTGAACACTGAAGCTTTCTTT. The chain joins TRBV29-1 to TRBJ1-1; TRBD1 matches 9 bases. The ends lost 4 bases at V and 0 bases at J; junction bases unmatched: 0. This CDR3 has 13 residues. Looked up from germline, CDR1 is SQVTM and CDR2 is ANQGSEA.

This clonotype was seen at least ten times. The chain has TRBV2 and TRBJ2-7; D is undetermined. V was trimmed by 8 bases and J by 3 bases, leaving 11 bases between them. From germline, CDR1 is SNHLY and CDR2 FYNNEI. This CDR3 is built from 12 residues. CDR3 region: CASGEPDYEQYF. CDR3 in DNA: TGTGCCAGCGGCGAGCCGGACTACGAGCAGTACTTC. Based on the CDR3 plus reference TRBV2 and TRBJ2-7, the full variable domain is EPEVTQTPSHQVTQMGQEVILRCVPISNHLYFYWYRQILGQKVEFLVSFYNNEISEKSEIFDDQFSVERPDGSNFTLKIRSTKLEDSAMYFCASGEPDYEQYFGPGTRLTVT.